The source of this TCR beta chain is a study of shared clonotypes between healthy human individuals (dated by TCRdb to about 2020). A note on the overall study: A couple of women and a few men aged 18 to 49 years were included in the cohort. For each donor, three plates each were used for CD4 naive and CD4 memory, two plates were used for CD8 naive, and one plate was used for CD8 memory. To estimate repertoire size and how much clonotypes are shared between individuals, the study performed deep sequencing of blood TCR repertoires from about 5 healthy adults. Between about 0.94 and 8.9 billion PBMCs per donor were obtained by leukapheresis. Libraries were prepared and TCR repertoires were sequenced by different laboratories using diverse techniques, in order to increase sequencing depth and limit assay-specific biases.

The full study reports these points: Based on pairwise subsampling, the degree of clonotype sharing among donors was expected to be affected by sequencing depth. Higher generation probabilities were observed for clonotypes shared by all four sorted-subset donors than for non-shared clonotypes. Across a few donors, roughly 5.4% of naive CD4, roughly 3.5% of naive CD8, under 2.5% of memory CD4, and approximately 0.42% of memory CD8 clonotypes were shared. The small number of donors limited the genetic and exposure-history diversity represented. Estimated clonotype richness was generally larger for naive than for memory subsets. Even with the large sequencing depth, rarefaction of the sorted-subset datasets indicated that sequencing was incomplete. Only blood was sampled, and tissue TCR repertoires likely differ from those in blood.

Using the deep immunoSEQ assay, multiplex PCR amplified TCR CDR3 regions from genomic DNA. Extracted genomic DNA from each cell subset was distributed evenly across all wells of several immunoSEQ 96-well plates, and each plate was treated as a replicate. For sorted subsets, approximately 0.2 ug of genomic DNA, equivalent to about 30,000 T cell genomes, went into each replicate PCR. Purified libraries were quantified with a Qubit 3.0 fluorometer, sized on a Bioanalyzer 2100, and re-quantified with the KAPA Library Quantification kit. Every immunoSEQ 96-well plate was sequenced on a dedicated single-read 150-cycle Illumina NextSeq 550 flow cell. The authors' analysis ran thus. Because the immunoSEQ output held only junctional sequences and lacked quality scores, the filtering could not match the filtering applied to full-length reads. Sequences were annotated with PyIR, a Python wrapper for IgBLAST v1.9, and V/J genes and CDR3 were assigned using IMGT germline references. Any read was removed if the V/J assignment was weak (E-value above 1e-6), the CDR3 was missing, or the read contained stop codons, out-of-frame junctions, or ambiguous translated residues. A V3J clonotype was defined by an identical inferred V gene, J gene, and CDR3 amino acid sequence. Percentage overlap between repertoires was computed as shared unique clonotypes divided by the size of the smaller repertoire. Repertoire richness was assessed with RTK rarefaction, the Chao1 estimator, and Recon v2.1 estimates of unobserved clonotypes. OLGA was used to compute generation probabilities for all TCRbeta clonotypes that the gDNA method yielded from several donors. The clones in this table, taken by TCRdb from immuneACCESS, are in-frame only. Not every clone is retained; where verified, under half of the shortfall comes from an unresolved V gene, and the cause of the rest is unknown. V, J and clone size derive from that table, while D and trimming were established from the DNA sequence. The sample profile shows about 340,000 clones; less than 75% of them were found once. About 9.4% of the sample goes to the ten largest clones.

For this clone: Its target antigen remains unknown. Per-nucleotide qualities are absent, and no much larger clonotype sits a single base away.

Healthy HIV-negative adults with no recently reported acute infections or vaccinations were included as donors. Every donor was a Caucasian adult residing in Nashville, Tennessee, USA. CD4+ T cells were enriched through magnetic negative selection, after which naive cells were positively selected on CD45RA and the remaining negative fraction served as the memory subset. After blood collection by leukapheresis, PBMCs were isolated using Ficoll-Histopaque density gradient centrifugation and then cryopreserved in the vapor phase of liquid nitrogen. Purity and quantity of every magnetically sorted T cell population were checked by analytical flow cytometry. Each sorted fraction had its genomic DNA isolated and then quantified by UV absorbance on a Nanodrop 2000c. Looking up the germline V gene yields CDR1 SGHRS and CDR2 YFSETQ. The CDR3 has 15 amino acids, counting the end cysteine and phenylalanine. Only the CDR3 DNA is retained, 45 bases long and in frame from the first base. Trimming removed 3 bases from V and 0 bases from J; the gene matches leave 4 bases unexplained.

The sequenced sample consisted of memory CD4+ T cells sorted from blood. The cell subset or site label on this specimen signifies: CD45RA-negative fraction. The chain couples TRBV5-1 to TRBJ1-1; a stretch of 8 junction bases matches TRBD1. The receptor was derived from a man aged 30 to 45 in good health. The CDR3 protein is CASSSGDRMNTEAFF. The DNA sequence is given as TGCGCCAGCAGCTCGGGGGACAGGATGAACACTGAAGCTTTCTTT.